These 28 T cell receptor beta chains came from one sample sequenced in a study of OX40 agonist ivuxolimab in advanced cancers. The receptor library was made with the immunoSEQ multiplex PCR assay. Held by TCRdb, this immuneACCESS table contains in-frame sequences only and omits some clones. Under half of the omission traces to an unresolved V gene where checked; the cause of the rest is unknown. The sample table shows roughly 50,000 clones, and around four fifths are seen once. Clones ranked in the top ten supply over 10% of the sample. The material sequenced was CD4+ or CD8+ T cells sorted from blood, taken in a trial of the OX40 agonist ivuxolimab. The receptors come from an adult with an advanced solid tumor such as melanoma, head and neck, liver or kidney cancer.

V and J are TRBV19 and TRBJ2-7; maybe TRBD1 (6 bases). The germline V gene has CDR1 LNHDA and CDR2 SQIVND (reference sequence). The V end lost 6 bases, the J end lost 5 bases, and 17 bases lay between the germline ends. This CDR3 contains 14 residues. In DNA, the CDR3 is TGTGCCAGTAGCCATACAGGGATCGGGGACGAGCAGTACTTC. This encodes CASSHTGIGDEQYF.

The chain is built from TRBV2 and TRBJ2-5, with TRBD2 identical over 7 bases. The germline gives CDR1 SNHLY, CDR2 FYNNEI. The CDR3 runs to 13 residues. V lost 3 bases and J lost 7; bases outside the gene matches: 5. CDR3 in amino acids: CASSDGGGTTQYF. The CDR3 DNA reads TGTGCCAGCAGTGATGGGGGGGGGACGACCCAGTACTTC.

The chain links TRBV19 to TRBJ2-7; a weak D match, TRBD2 (5 bases). This CDR3 is built from 15 residues. Trimming stripped 9 bases from V and 2 bases from J, with 20 bases between. Germline-derived CDR1 and CDR2 are LNHDA and SQIVND (reference sequence). The CDR3 coding sequence is TGTGCCAGAGATATAAGTGAGGGTAGAACCTACGAGCAGTACGTC. Protein sequence: CARDISEGRTYEQYV.

V is TRBV27 and J is TRBJ1-4; D ambiguous. V was shortened by 0 bases and J by 5 bases, with 7 bases between the two germline ends. CDR1 and CDR2 from the germline V gene are MNHEY and SMNVEV (reference sequence). The CDR3 is made up of 14 amino acids. The CDR3 bases are TGTGCCAGCAGTTTATCTGCCCTCAATGAAAAACTGTTTTTT. Encoded protein: CASSLSALNEKLFF.

This chain links TRBV29-1 with TRBJ2-1, with TRBD1 as a possible D gene (6 bases). The CDR3 is 16 amino acids. Germline V gene sequence: CDR1 SQVTM, CDR2 ANQGSEA. V was trimmed by 6 bases and J by 0 bases, leaving 18 bases between them. The CDR3, as DNA: TGCAGCGTCCGCAACCCGGCAGGGGACTCCTACAATGAGCAGTTCTTC. Protein: CSVRNPAGDSYNEQFF.

The chain is built from TRBV7-2 and TRBJ2-3; the D is unclear. Trimming took off 1 base at V and 0 bases at J, with 5 bases between the two ends. The length of the CDR3 is 14 residues. In germline, CDR1 is SGHTA, CDR2 FQGNSA. CDR3 protein: CASSLDPSTDTQYF. In nucleotides, the CDR3 is TGTGCCAGCAGCTTAGATCCTAGCACAGATACGCAGTATTTT.

The V gene is TRBV5-1, the J gene TRBJ1-1; TRBD1 is a possible D gene (5 bases). Germline loops: CDR1 SGHRS, CDR2 YFSETQ. V lost 4 bases and J lost 4, with 14 bases in between. The CDR3 covers 14 residues. DNA of the CDR3: TGCGCCAGCAGCCCGGACGGACAAGGCACTGAAGCTTTCTTT. Its translation is CASSPDGQGTEAFF.

The genes are TRBV28 and TRBJ1-1; D remains unclear. The V gene's germline CDR1 is MDHEN and CDR2 SYDVKM. Trimming left V 6 bases short and J 11 bases short, with 22 bases between. The CDR3 covers 14 residues. CDR3 sequence (DNA): TGTGCCAGCAGCTTACCGAGGGCCCTCTCGGAGGCTTTCTTT. Amino acids: CASSLPRALSEAFF.

This clone was counted between two and nine times. One junction end does not reproduce the germline sequence, and a read error may be involved. The rearrangement links TRBV5-4 to TRBJ1-1; D is ambiguous. CDR3 length: 14 amino acids. Germline V CDR1 and CDR2: SGHNT, YYREEE (reference sequence). DNA for the CDR3: TGCGCCAGCAGCCAAGAATCTGGGATCTCTGAAGCTTTCTTT. It codes for CASSQESGISEAFF. The full variable domain, rest sourced from reference TRBV5-4 and TRBJ1-1, is ETGVTQSPTHLIKTRGQQVTLRCSSQSGHNTVSWYQQALGQGPQFIFQYYREEENGRGNFPPRFSGLQFPNYSSELNVNALELDDSALYLCASSQESGISEAFFGQGTRLTVV.

V usage is TRBV19 and J usage is TRBJ1-2; 7 positions agree with TRBD1. Germline V gene sequence: CDR1 LNHDA, CDR2 SQIVND (reference sequence). The junction had 4 bases not matched to a gene; V was cut back by 4 bases and J by 5 bases. The CDR3 runs 13 residues. CDR3 region: CASSKDREYGYTF. The CDR3 DNA reads as TGTGCCAGTAGTAAAGACAGGGAATATGGCTACACCTTC.

The count of this clone is one. CDR3 nucleotide sequence: TGTGCCAGCAGTGAATCGGGGATCTGGATCAATCAGCCCCAGCATTTT. Amino acid sequence: CASSESGIWINQPQHF. V usage is TRBV2 and J usage is TRBJ1-5; no reliable D call. CDR1 SNHLY and CDR2 FYNNEI come from the germline V gene. The CDR3 sequence is 16 residues long. V was shortened by 2 bases and J by 3 bases, with 14 bases between the two germline ends.

V gene TRBV11-3 combines with J gene TRBJ2-3, with D possibly being TRBD2 (5 bases). The CDR3 length is 13 residues. Looked up from germline, CDR1 is SGHNT and CDR2 is YENEEA. The V end was cut by 4 bases, the J end by 5 bases, with 10 bases between. The CDR3 DNA follows: TGTGCCAGCAGCTCCCGGGGTATAGATACGCAGTATTTT. Protein: CASSSRGIDTQYF.

This sequence joins TRBV15 and TRBJ2-5; no firm D call. The CDR3 is 15 amino acids. Germline V gene lookup returns CDR1 LNHNV and CDR2 YYDKDF (reference sequence). V dropped 5 bases and J dropped 2 bases, with 15 bases sitting between them. The CDR3 DNA reads TGTGCCACCAGCGGCCCCCGCCGGTTTCAAGAGACCCAGTACTTC. Amino acids: CATSGPRRFQETQYF.

In nucleotides, the CDR3 is TGTGCCAGCAGCGTAACGGGCGGGAGGACCTACAATGAGCAGTTCTTC. Its protein product is CASSVTGGRTYNEQFF. This chain uses TRBV9 with TRBJ2-1; 8 positions agree with TRBD2. From germline, CDR1 is SGDLS and CDR2 YYNGEE. The CDR3 has 16 residues. The V gene end was trimmed by 1 base and the J gene end by 2 bases; junction bases not matched to a gene: 5.

This clone was observed a single time. V is TRBV6-5 and J is TRBJ2-3; D unresolved. The CDR3 runs 14 residues. Trimming removed 5 bases from V and 2 bases from J, with 11 bases in between. Germline V gene sequence: CDR1 MNHEY, CDR2 SVGAGI. CDR3 nucleotides: TGTGCCAGCAGTGCGGATGGGGTCACAGATACGCAGTATTTT. Protein sequence: CASSADGVTDTQYF.

This clone was detected ten times or more. The chain uses TRBV5-6 and TRBJ2-2, with 7 positions matching TRBD1. Germline loops: CDR1 SGHDT, CDR2 YYEEEE. The CDR3 loop spans 16 amino acids. V was pared by 0 bases and J by 5 bases, with 7 bases of the junction left unmatched. The CDR3 spells CASSLDSGQLTGELFF. DNA of the CDR3: TGTGCCAGCAGCTTGGACTCGGGACAGCTAACCGGGGAGCTGTTTTTT.

The rearrangement links TRBV7-9 to TRBJ2-6, with unresolved D. V was trimmed by 5 bases and J by 0 bases, leaving 2 bases between them. From germline, CDR1 is SEHNR and CDR2 FQNEAQ (reference sequence). The CDR3 has 13 amino acids. The CDR3 DNA reads TGTGCCAGCAGCCCCTCTGGGGCCAACGTCCTGACTTTC. Encoded protein: CASSPSGANVLTF. The variable domain in full, with the rest retrieved from reference TRBV7-9 and TRBJ2-6, is DTGVSQNPRHKITKRGQNVTFRCDPISEHNRLYWYRQTLGQGPEFLTYFQNEAQLEKSRLLSDRFSAERPKGSFSTLEIQRTEQGDSAMYLCASSPSGANVLTFGAGSRLTVL.

The chain uses TRBV7-2 and TRBJ2-5; D ambiguous. From germline, CDR1 is SGHTA and CDR2 FQGNSA. This CDR3 has 13 amino acids. V was clipped by 3 bases and J by 4 bases, with 9 bases between them. In DNA, the CDR3 is TGTGCCAGCAGCTTCTCACAGTTAGAGACCCAGTACTTC. Its protein product is CASSFSQLETQYF.

This clone was recorded only once. V is TRBV5-1 and J is TRBJ2-3; D possibly corresponds to TRBD1 (6 bases). This CDR3 spans 14 amino acids. The germline CDR1 and CDR2 sequences are SGHRS and YFSETQ. Trimming cost V 4 bases and J 3 bases, with 12 bases left between them. The CDR3 DNA follows: TGCGCCAGCAGCCGGGACATCCAAACAGATACGCAGTATTTT. Translating gives CASSRDIQTDTQYF.

The V and J genes are TRBV18 and TRBJ1-5; D might be TRBD1 (5 bases). Germline assignment: CDR1 KGHSH and CDR2 LQKENI. Deletions cut 3 bases from V and 3 bases from J, with 6 bases between. The CDR3 runs to 13 residues. The CDR3 DNA is TGTGCCAGCTCACCGGGACTCAATCAGCCCCAGCATTTT. Protein product: CASSPGLNQPQHF.

J is TRBJ2-7 and V is TRBV2; either TRBD1 or TRBD2 may supply D (5 bases each). CDR1 and CDR2 from the germline V gene are SNHLY and FYNNEI. V lost 7 bases and J 1 base, leaving 14 bases between the germline ends. The CDR3 runs to 14 residues. CDR3 in DNA: TGTGCCAGCACCGACAGAGGGGCTTCCTACGAGCAGTACTTC. Protein sequence: CASTDRGASYEQYF.

The V gene is TRBV27, the J gene TRBJ2-2, with 8 bases identical to TRBD1. Losses at the gene ends were 7 bases for V and 0 bases for J; bases not matched to a gene: 13. Germline V gene sequence: CDR1 MNHEY, CDR2 SMNVEV (reference sequence). The CDR3 extends over 18 amino acids. The CDR3 region is CASKAGTGQPANTGELFF. In DNA, the CDR3 is TGTGCCAGCAAGGCCGGGACAGGACAACCGGCGAACACCGGGGAGCTGTTTTTT.

This sequence joins TRBV5-4 and TRBJ2-7; no definite D call. CDR3 length: 13 residues. With 4 bases removed from V and 5 bases from J, the gap between germline ends came to 13 bases. Germline V gene lookup returns CDR1 SGHNT and CDR2 YYREEE (reference sequence). For the CDR3, the DNA is TGTGCCAGCAGCAGGGAAAGGGTCGACGAGCAGTACTTC. Amino acid sequence: CASSRERVDEQYF.

V gene TRBV11-3 combines with J gene TRBJ2-2, with TRBD2 matching over 13 bases. Germline V gene sequence: CDR1 SGHNT, CDR2 YENEEA. The CDR3 is made up of 18 amino acids. The V and J ends lost 4 bases and 3 bases, in that order; junction bases with no gene match: 8. CDR3 in amino acids: CASSSGGTSGTHTGELFF. The CDR3 DNA sequence: TGTGCCAGCAGCTCCGGGGGGACTAGCGGGACCCACACCGGGGAGCTGTTTTTT.

The rearrangement links TRBV6-1 to TRBJ1-2; D remains unclear. V lost 0 bases, J lost 4 bases, and 3 bases lay in between. The CDR3 runs 12 residues. Germline V gene lookup returns CDR1 MNHNS and CDR2 SASEGT. CDR3 loop: CASSEATYGYTF. Here the CDR3 DNA reads TGTGCCAGCAGTGAAGCGACCTATGGCTACACCTTC.

The chain employs TRBV28 and TRBJ2-7, with TRBD2 matching over 7 bases. This CDR3 has 16 amino acids. Trimming took 6 bases from V and 2 from J; bases not matched to a gene: 13. Germline CDR1 reads MDHEN; CDR2 reads SYDVKM. In nucleotides, the CDR3 is TGTGCCAGCAGCTCCTATGGCGAGCGGGGACCCTACGAGCAGTACTTC. Translating it yields CASSSYGERGPYEQYF. The whole variable domain, remainder taken from reference TRBV28 and TRBJ2-7, is DVKVTQSSRYLVKRTGEKVFLECVQDMDHENMFWYRQDPGLGLRLIYFSYDVKMKEKGDIPEGYSVSREKKERFSLILESASTNQTSMYLCASSSYGERGPYEQYFGPGTRLTVT.

This chain links TRBV6-6 with TRBJ2-3; perhaps TRBD2 as D (5 bases). This CDR3 contains 14 residues. V was shortened by 6 bases and J by 9 bases, with 19 bases between the two germline ends. Germline V CDR1 and CDR2: MNHNY, SVGAGI (reference sequence). Here the CDR3 reads CASSPGVGIMTQYF. The CDR3 DNA reads TGTGCCAGCAGCCCCGGGGTCGGGATTATGACGCAGTATTTT.

This clone was observed a single time. CDR3 nucleotides: TGTGCCAGCAGGACAGTGAGCTCCTACAATGAGCAGTTCTTC. Residues: CASRTVSSYNEQFF. V gene TRBV9 combines with J gene TRBJ2-1; maybe TRBD1 (5 bases). Trimming pared 5 bases from V and 0 bases from J, leaving 9 bases between. Germline lookup yields CDR1 SGDLS and CDR2 YYNGEE. The CDR3 extends over 14 amino acids.